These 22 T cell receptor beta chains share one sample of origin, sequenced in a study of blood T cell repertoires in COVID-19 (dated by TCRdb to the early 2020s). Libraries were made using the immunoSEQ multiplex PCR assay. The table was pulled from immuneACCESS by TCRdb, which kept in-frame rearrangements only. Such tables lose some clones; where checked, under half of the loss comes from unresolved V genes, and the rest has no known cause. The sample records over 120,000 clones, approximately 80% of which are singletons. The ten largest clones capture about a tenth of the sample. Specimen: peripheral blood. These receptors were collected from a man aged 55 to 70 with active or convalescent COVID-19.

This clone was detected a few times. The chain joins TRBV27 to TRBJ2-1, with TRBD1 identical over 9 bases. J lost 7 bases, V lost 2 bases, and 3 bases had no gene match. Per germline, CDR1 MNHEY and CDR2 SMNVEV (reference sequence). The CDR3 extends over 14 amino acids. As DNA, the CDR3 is TGTGCCAGCAGTTTAGGACAGGGGATGAATGAGCAGTTCTTC. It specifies CASSLGQGMNEQFF.

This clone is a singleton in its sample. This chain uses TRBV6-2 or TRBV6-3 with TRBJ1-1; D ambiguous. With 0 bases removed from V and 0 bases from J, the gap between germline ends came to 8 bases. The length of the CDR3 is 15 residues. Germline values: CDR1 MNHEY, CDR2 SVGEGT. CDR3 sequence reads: CASSYSLSLNTEAFF. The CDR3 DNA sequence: TGTGCCAGCAGTTACTCTTTATCCCTGAACACTGAAGCTTTCTTT.

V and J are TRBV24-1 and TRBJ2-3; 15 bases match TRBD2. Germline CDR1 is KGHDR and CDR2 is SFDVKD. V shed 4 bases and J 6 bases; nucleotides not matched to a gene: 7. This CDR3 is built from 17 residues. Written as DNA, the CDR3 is TGTGCCACCAGTGACCTCGGACTAGCGGGAGGGAAGGATACGCAGTATTTT. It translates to CATSDLGLAGGKDTQYF.

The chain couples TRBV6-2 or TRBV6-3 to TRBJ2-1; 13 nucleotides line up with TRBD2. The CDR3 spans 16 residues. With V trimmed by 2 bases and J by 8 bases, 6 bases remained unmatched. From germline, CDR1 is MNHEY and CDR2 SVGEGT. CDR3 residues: CASSYTSGRAPHEQFF. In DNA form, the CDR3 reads TGTGCCAGCAGTTACACTAGCGGGAGGGCCCCCCATGAGCAGTTCTTC.

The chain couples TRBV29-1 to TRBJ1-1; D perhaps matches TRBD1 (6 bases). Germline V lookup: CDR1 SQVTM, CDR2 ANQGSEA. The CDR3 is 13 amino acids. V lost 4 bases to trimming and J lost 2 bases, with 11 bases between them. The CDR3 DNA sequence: TGCAGCGTTGGGGTCAGGGGAAACACTGAAGCTTTCTTT. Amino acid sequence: CSVGVRGNTEAFF.

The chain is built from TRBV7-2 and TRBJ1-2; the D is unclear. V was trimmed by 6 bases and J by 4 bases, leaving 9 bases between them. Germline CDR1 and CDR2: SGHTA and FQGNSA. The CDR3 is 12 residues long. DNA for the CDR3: TGTGCCAGCAGTGAGGCCCGCTATGGCTACACCTTC. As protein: CASSEARYGYTF. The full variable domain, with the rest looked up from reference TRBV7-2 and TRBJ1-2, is GAGVSQSPSNKVTEKGKDVELRCDPISGHTALYWYRQSLGQGLEFLIYFQGNSAPDKSGLPSDRFSAERTGGSVSTLTIQRTQQEDSAVYLCASSEARYGYTFGSGTRLTVV.

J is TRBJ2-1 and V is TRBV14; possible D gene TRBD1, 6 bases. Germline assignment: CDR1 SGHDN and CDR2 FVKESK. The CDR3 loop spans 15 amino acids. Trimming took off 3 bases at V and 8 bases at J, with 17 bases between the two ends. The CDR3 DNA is TGTGCCAGCAGCCACCGGGACAACGGGCTCGATGAGCAGTTCTTC. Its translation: CASSHRDNGLDEQFF.

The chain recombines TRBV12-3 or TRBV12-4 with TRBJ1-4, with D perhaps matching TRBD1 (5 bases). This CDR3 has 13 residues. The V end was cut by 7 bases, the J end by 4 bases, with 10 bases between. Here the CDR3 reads CASTGLSNEKLFF. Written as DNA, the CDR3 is TGTGCCAGCACAGGGTTGAGTAATGAAAAACTGTTTTTT.

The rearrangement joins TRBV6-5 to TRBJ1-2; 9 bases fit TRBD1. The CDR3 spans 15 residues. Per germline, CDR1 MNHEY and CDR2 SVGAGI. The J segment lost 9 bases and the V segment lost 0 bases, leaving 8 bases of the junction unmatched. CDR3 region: CASSYSITGTGRYTF. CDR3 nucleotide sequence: TGTGCCAGCAGTTACTCGATTACCGGGACAGGGCGCTACACCTTC.

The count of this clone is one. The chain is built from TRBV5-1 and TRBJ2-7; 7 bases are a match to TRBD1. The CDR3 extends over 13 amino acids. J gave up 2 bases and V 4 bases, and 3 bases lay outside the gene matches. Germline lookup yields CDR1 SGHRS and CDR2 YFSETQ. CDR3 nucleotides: TGCGCCAGCAGCGCCGGGACAGCCTACGAGCAGTACTTC. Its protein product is CASSAGTAYEQYF.

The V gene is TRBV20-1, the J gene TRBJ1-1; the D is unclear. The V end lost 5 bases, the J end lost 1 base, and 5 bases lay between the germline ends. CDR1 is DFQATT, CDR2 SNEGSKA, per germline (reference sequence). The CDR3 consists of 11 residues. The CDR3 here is CSASRNTEAFF. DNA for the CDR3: TGCAGTGCTTCCAGGAACACTGAAGCTTTCTTT.

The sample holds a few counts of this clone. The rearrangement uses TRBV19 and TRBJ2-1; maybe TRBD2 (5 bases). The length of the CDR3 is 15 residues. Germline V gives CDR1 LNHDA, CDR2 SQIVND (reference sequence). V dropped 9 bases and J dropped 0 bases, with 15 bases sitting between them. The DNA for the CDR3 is TGTGCCAGCCGACTGTCCGGACTCTCCTACAATGAGCAGTTCTTC. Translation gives CASRLSGLSYNEQFF.

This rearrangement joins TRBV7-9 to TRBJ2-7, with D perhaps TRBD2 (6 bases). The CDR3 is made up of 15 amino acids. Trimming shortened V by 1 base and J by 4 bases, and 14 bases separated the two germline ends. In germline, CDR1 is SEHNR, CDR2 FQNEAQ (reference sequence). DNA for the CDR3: TGTGCCAGCAGCTTAGGGGCGGAGGGTTCATACGAGCAGTACTTC. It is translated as CASSLGAEGSYEQYF. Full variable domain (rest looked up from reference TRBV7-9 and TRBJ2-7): DTGVSQNPRHKITKRGQNVTFRCDPISEHNRLYWYRQTLGQGPEFLTYFQNEAQLEKSRLLSDRFSAERPKGSFSTLEIQRTEQGDSAMYLCASSLGAEGSYEQYFGPGTRLTVT.

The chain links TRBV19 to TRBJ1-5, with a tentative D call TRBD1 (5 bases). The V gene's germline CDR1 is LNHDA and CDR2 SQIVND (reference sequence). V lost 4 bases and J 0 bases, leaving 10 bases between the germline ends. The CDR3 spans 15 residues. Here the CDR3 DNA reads TGTGCCAGTAGTACGTATCAGGGTAGCAATCAGCCCCAGCATTTT. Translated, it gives CASSTYQGSNQPQHF.

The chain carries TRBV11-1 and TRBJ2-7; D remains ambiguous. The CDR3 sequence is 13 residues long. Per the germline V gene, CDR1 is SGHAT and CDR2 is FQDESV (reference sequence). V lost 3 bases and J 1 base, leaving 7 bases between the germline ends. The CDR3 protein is CASSFSNSYEQYV. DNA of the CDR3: TGTGCCAGCAGCTTTAGCAATTCCTACGAGCAGTACGTC.

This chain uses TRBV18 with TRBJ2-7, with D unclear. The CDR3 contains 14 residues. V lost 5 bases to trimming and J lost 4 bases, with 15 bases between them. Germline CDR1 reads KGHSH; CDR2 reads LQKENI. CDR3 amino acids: CASSGQRDTYEQYF. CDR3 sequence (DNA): TGTGCCAGCTCAGGCCAGAGAGACACATACGAGCAGTACTTC.

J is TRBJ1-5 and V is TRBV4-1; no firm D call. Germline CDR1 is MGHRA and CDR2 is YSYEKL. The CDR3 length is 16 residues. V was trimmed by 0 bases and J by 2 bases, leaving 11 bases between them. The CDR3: CASSQEGGWGNQPQHF. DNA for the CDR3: TGCGCCAGCAGCCAAGAAGGCGGATGGGGCAATCAGCCCCAGCATTTT.

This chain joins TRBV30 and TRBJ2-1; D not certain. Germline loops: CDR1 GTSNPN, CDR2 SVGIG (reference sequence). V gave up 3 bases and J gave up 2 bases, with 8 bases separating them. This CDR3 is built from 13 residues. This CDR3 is CAWSRNTYNEQFF. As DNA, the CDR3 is TGTGCCTGGAGCAGGAACACCTACAATGAGCAGTTCTTC.

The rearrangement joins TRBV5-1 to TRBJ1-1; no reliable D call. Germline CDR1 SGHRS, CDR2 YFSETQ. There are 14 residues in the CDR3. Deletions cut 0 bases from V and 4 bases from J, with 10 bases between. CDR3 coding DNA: TGCGCCAGCAGCTTGGTACCGGGGAGCACTGAAGCTTTCTTT. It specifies CASSLVPGSTEAFF.

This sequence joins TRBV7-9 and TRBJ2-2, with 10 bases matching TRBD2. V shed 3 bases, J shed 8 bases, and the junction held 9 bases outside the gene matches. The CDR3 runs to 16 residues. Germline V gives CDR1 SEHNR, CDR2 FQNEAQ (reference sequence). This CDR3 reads CASSFISGRAPGELFF. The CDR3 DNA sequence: TGTGCCAGCAGCTTTATCAGCGGGAGGGCCCCTGGGGAGCTGTTTTTT. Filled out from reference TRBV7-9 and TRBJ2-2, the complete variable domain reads DTGVSQNPRHKITKRGQNVTFRCDPISEHNRLYWYRQTLGQGPEFLTYFQNEAQLEKSRLLSDRFSAERPKGSFSTLEIQRTEQGDSAMYLCASSFISGRAPGELFFGEGSRLTVL.

CDR3 amino acids: CASSTTGTGGREAFF. In DNA, the CDR3 is TGTGCCAGCTCAACCACCGGGACAGGGGGGCGTGAAGCTTTCTTT. The chain carries TRBV18 and TRBJ1-1; 11 bases line up with TRBD1. CDR3 length equals 15 residues. The J segment lost 7 bases and the V segment lost 5 bases, leaving 9 bases of the junction unmatched. CDR1 KGHSH and CDR2 LQKENI come from the germline V gene.

In DNA, the CDR3 is TGCAGCGTTGAAGATCAGGGGGCGTACTATGGCTACACCTTC. Translating it yields CSVEDQGAYYGYTF. The chain is built from TRBV29-1 and TRBJ1-2, with 8 bases fitting TRBD1. The CDR3 is made up of 14 amino acids. CDR1 is SQVTM, CDR2 ANQGSEA, per germline. V lost 0 bases to trimming and J lost 3 bases; unmatched junction nucleotides: 3.